A single sample gave rise to the 7 T cell receptor beta chains below, sequenced in a study of cytomegalovirus exposure and HLA in healthy donors. Primers: 60 Vbeta forward and 13 Jbeta reverse. Clones were read by immunoSEQ multiplex PCR, and TCRdb kept only the in-frame ones, dropping some. The sample yields just over 80,000 clones, of which the top ten take up 1% to 1.4%. The sequencing input was PBMCs. These receptors were obtained from a woman aged 25 to 39 in good health and CMV-seronegative.

The rearrangement joins TRBV13 to TRBJ2-7, with no clear D. The germline CDR1 and CDR2 sequences are PRHDT and FYEKMQ (reference sequence). Trimming stripped 0 bases from V and 0 bases from J, with 6 bases between. CDR3 length: 14 residues. The CDR3 DNA reads TGTGCCAGCAGCTTAGGACTTAGCTCCTACGAGCAGTACTTC. Translating it yields CASSLGLSSYEQYF.

The chain combines TRBV10-1 with TRBJ1-6; D is unclear. There are 13 residues in the CDR3. The V end was cut by 4 bases, the J end by 5 bases, with 6 bases between. Germline-derived CDR1 and CDR2 are WNHNN and SYGVQD (reference sequence). In DNA form, the CDR3 reads TGCGCCAGCAGTGTCGAGAATAATTCACCCCTCCACTTT. This translates into CASSVENNSPLHF.

The rearrangement links TRBV19 to TRBJ2-7; TRBD1 aligns across 8 bases. The CDR3 runs 15 residues. Germline lookup yields CDR1 LNHDA and CDR2 SQIVND (reference sequence). After removal of 4 bases from V and 2 bases from J, the junction contained 7 bases not matched to a gene. CDR3 sequence reads: CASSSRTGPTYEQYF. The CDR3 DNA reads TGTGCCAGTAGTAGCCGGACAGGGCCAACCTACGAGCAGTACTTC.

The chain recombines TRBV7-6 with TRBJ2-2; D is unresolved. CDR3 size: 12 residues. The V gene lost 1 base and the J gene lost 8 bases, with 5 bases spanning the gap. Germline CDR1 reads SGHVS; CDR2 reads FNYEAQ. CDR3 nucleotides: TGTGCCAGCAGCTTAGTCGGGGGGGAGCTGTTTTTT. It encodes CASSLVGGELFF.

This chain joins TRBV30 and TRBJ2-1; TRBD2 is a possible D gene (6 bases). V lost 3 bases to trimming and J lost 6 bases, with 18 bases between them. Germline assignment: CDR1 GTSNPN and CDR2 SVGIG (reference sequence). The CDR3 length is 15 residues. CDR3 in amino acids: CAWRGGEFSINEQFF. DNA of the CDR3: TGTGCCTGGAGGGGAGGAGAGTTTTCCATCAATGAGCAGTTCTTC.

The V and J genes are TRBV15 and TRBJ2-5; the D is unclear. The germline CDR1 and CDR2 sequences are LNHNV and YYDKDF (reference sequence). CDR3 length equals 16 residues. V was clipped by 2 bases and J by 2 bases, with 15 bases between them. The CDR3 sequence: CATSRRPGGRQETQYF. Written as DNA, the CDR3 is TGTGCCACCAGCAGACGGCCTGGCGGTAGGCAAGAGACCCAGTACTTC. The full variable domain, completed using reference TRBV15 and TRBJ2-5, is DAMVIQNPRYQVTQFGKPVTLSCSQTLNHNVMYWYQQKSSQAPKLLFHYYDKDFNNEADTPDNFQSRRPNTSFCFLDIRSPGLGDTAMYLCATSRRPGGRQETQYFGPGTRLLVL.

The chain employs TRBV30 and TRBJ2-6; 8 positions agree with TRBD1. Trimming cost V 7 bases and J 0 bases; bases outside gene matches: 2. The CDR3 sequence is 14 residues long. From germline, CDR1 is GTSNPN and CDR2 SVGIG (reference sequence). CDR3 sequence reads: CALDRASGANVLTF. In nucleotides, the CDR3 is TGTGCCTTGGACAGGGCCTCTGGGGCCAACGTCCTGACTTTC.